This TCR beta chain appears in the sequencing data of a study of long-term antiretroviral therapy in people with HIV. Study-level background: First collections came about a decade before the 2015 immediate-ART recommendation.

To note about this clone: Its antigen is currently unknown.

This was the immunoSEQ v3.0 assay at survey level. Libraries were prepared by immunoSEQ multiplex PCR; TCRdb keeps only in-frame clonotypes and omits some of them. This table holds about 30,000 clones, about 93% found once. General study findings and limits: Diversity remained lower than transplant donor controls, even though it increased after ART.

Specimens carried about 0.85-10 million cryopreserved PBMC before DNA extraction. The CDR3 is 16 amino acids. Sequences were derived from unsorted PBMCs, sampled around 6.5 years after starting antiretroviral therapy. The source is a woman aged 40 to 50 with HIV. This sequence joins TRBV12-2 and TRBJ1-1; TRBD1, the table's D call, lacks a check against the DNA. TRBV12-2 is noted as a pseudogene. This chain's CDR3 is CASRLAGDRECTEAFF. The CDR3 DNA is TGTGCAAGTCGCTTAGCGGGGGACAGGGAGTGCACTGAAGCTTTCTTT.